A selection of T cell receptor beta chains follows, all from one sample in a study of glioma-infiltrating T cells after dendritic cell vaccination. Generated by immunoSEQ multiplex PCR, the TCRdb table keeps only in-frame clones and is missing some. The sample yields about 92,000 clones, around 86% seen once. Sample: blood, taken before dendritic cell vaccination. The receptors stem from a human donor with glioblastoma. Both conserved end residues are part of each CDR3. D genes are given only for firm matches. A clone size is listed for some rows: how often the clone was seen (once, few, many), or a class if it is expanded.

TGTGCCAGCAGTGAAGTGGACAGGGGGCATGGCTACACCTTC CASSEVDRGHGYTF TRBD1 14 TRBV25-1 - TRBJ1-2
TGTGCCAGCAGATCCGGGACAGGAGGATCCGGGGAGCTGTTTTTT CASRSGTGGSGELFF TRBD1 15 TRBV6-1 - TRBJ2-2
TGTGCCAGCAGTGAACACGGGGGTATTGGATCACCCCTCCACTTT CASSEHGGIGSPLHF - 15 TRBV25-1 - TRBJ1-6
TGTGCCAGCAGCACCAGGACTAATACAGATACGCAGTATTTT CASSTRTNTDTQYF - 14 TRBV9 - TRBJ2-3
TGTGCCACCCAAAGGGACTTCCTCTCCTACGAGCAGTACTTC CATQRDFLSYEQYF - 14 TRBV2 once TRBJ2-7
TGCAGCGTTGAAGATCGGGACACCTCCTACGAGCAGTACTTC CSVEDRDTSYEQYF - 14 TRBV29-1 - TRBJ2-7
TGTGCCAGCAGGTTTAGCGGGGGAGACTACAATGAGCAGTTCTTC CASRFSGGDYNEQFF TRBD2 15 TRBV6-5 - TRBJ2-1
TGTGCCAGCAGCTTAACGGGAACAGGGCTCACAGATACGCAGTATTTT CASSLTGTGLTDTQYF - 16 TRBV7-3 once TRBJ2-3
TGTGCCAGTAGACCCGGGACAGGGTTTTTTTCGCAAACTGGAAACACCATATATTTT CASRPGTGFFSQTGNTIYF TRBD1 19 TRBV19 - TRBJ1-3
TGTGCCAGCAGTAGCGGGATTTCCGCGCAGTATTTT CASSSGISAQYF TRBD2 12 TRBV25-1 - TRBJ2-3
TGTGCCAGCAGCTCCCCCGGTTTTGGAGCGAGCTACGAGCAGTACTTC CASSSPGFGASYEQYF - 16 TRBV7-9 - TRBJ2-7
TGCGCCAGCAGCCCCGGGACAGGTCAGCCCCAGCATTTT CASSPGTGQPQHF TRBD1 13 TRBV4-1 few TRBJ1-5
TGTGCCAGCAGCCACGGGAGGGTCACTGGCTACACCTTC CASSHGRVTGYTF - 13 TRBV7-2 - TRBJ1-2
TGTGCCAGCAGCTTGGCCGGTGGACAGCGAGCGCAGTACTTC CASSLAGGQRAQYF - 14 TRBV5-6 - TRBJ2-5
TGTGCCAGCAGTTTAATCCAGGGCGGGGGCGGCGAGCAGTACTTC CASSLIQGGGGEQYF - 15 TRBV28 once TRBJ2-7
TGTGCCAGCTCACCACGGGCGTCATACCGTGGCTACACCTTC CASSPRASYRGYTF - 14 TRBV18 - TRBJ1-2
TGTGCCAGCAGCAAAGCCAGTAGAGGGTGGACAGTCCCGTCGGGACATCAGCCCCAGCATTTT CASSKASRGWTVPSGHQPQHF - 21 TRBV21-1 few TRBJ1-5
TGTGCCAGCAGTCCCACCGTGATCTACGTGCAGTACTTC CASSPTVIYVQYF - 13 TRBV28 - TRBJ2-7
TGTGCCAGCAGCTCGGACTACTACGAGCAGTACTTC CASSSDYYEQYF - 12 TRBV7-9 - TRBJ2-7
TGTGCCAGCAGCTGGACTAGCGGGGGGTCTAGCACAGATACGCAGTATTTT CASSWTSGGSSTDTQYF TRBD2 17 TRBV7-2 - TRBJ2-3
TGCGCCAGCAGCTTCTCTCCCCGGGACAGGGGGTACGAGCAGTACTTC CASSFSPRDRGYEQYF TRBD1 16 TRBV5-1 - TRBJ2-7
TGTGCCAGCAGCGTAGTTGGGGACAGAGCCTACGAGCAGTACTTC CASSVVGDRAYEQYF TRBD1 15 TRBV9 - TRBJ2-7
TGCGCCAGCAGCCCTCGACAGGGGGCGATTAGCACTGAAGCTTTCTTT CASSPRQGAISTEAFF TRBD1 16 TRBV4-1 - TRBJ1-1
TGTGCCAGCAGCGTAGGGGGACTAGCGGGGACAGAGGAGCAGTACTTC CASSVGGLAGTEEQYF TRBD2 16 TRBV9 - TRBJ2-7
TGTGCCAGCAGCCGGGGAAGTAGCAATCAGCCCCAGCATTTT CASSRGSSNQPQHF - 14 TRBV2 - TRBJ1-5
TGTGCCAGCATCTTGAGGGCGGGGTCCGGGGAGCTGTTTTTT CASILRAGSGELFF - 14 TRBV6-5 few TRBJ2-2
TGTGCCAGCATGAGCGGACAGCTGACCGGGGAGCTGTTTTTT CASMSGQLTGELFF - 14 TRBV6-6 few TRBJ2-2
TGCAGCGTTGGGGGCCTTAGCTCTGGAAACACCATATATTTT CSVGGLSSGNTIYF - 14 TRBV29-1 - TRBJ1-3
TGTGCCAGCGAAAGGGACACCTACGAGCAGTACTTC CASERDTYEQYF - 12 TRBV28 - TRBJ2-7
TGCGCCAGCAGCTTTAGTATGGCGGGAGGGAACTTGGAGCAGTTCTTC CASSFSMAGGNLEQFF TRBD2 16 TRBV5-1 - TRBJ2-1
TGCGCCAGCAGCTTGAAGATAGCGGGGGGCCACTCCTACAATGAGCAGTTCTTC CASSLKIAGGHSYNEQFF TRBD2 18 TRBV5-1 once TRBJ2-1
TGTGCCAGCAGCCCCCTGGGGGGGTCAGCGGGATACTCCTACGAGCAGTACTTC CASSPLGGSAGYSYEQYF TRBD2 18 TRBV11-1 - TRBJ2-7
TGTGCCAGCAGCTTAGGCGGGAGTAACTACGAGCAGTACTTC CASSLGGSNYEQYF - 14 TRBV13 - TRBJ2-7
TGTGCCAGCAGGGTTAGGGGGGGGGTGAACACTGAAGCTTTCTTT CASRVRGGVNTEAFF - 15 TRBV13 few TRBJ1-1
TGTGCCAGCGAACATCTCGTTCTAGAGACCCAGTACTTC CASEHLVLETQYF - 13 TRBV6-1 few TRBJ2-5
TGTGCCAGCAGTGCCTCCGGGACAGGGGGTCCAGATACGCAGTATTTT CASSASGTGGPDTQYF TRBD1 16 TRBV6-4 - TRBJ2-3
TGTGCCAGCAGTGATAAGAACACTGAAGCTTTCTTT CASSDKNTEAFF - 12 TRBV25-1 - TRBJ1-1
TGTGCCAGCAGTCGGGACAGGGGTTTTGACGAGCAGTACTTC CASSRDRGFDEQYF TRBD1 14 TRBV28 - TRBJ2-7
TGTGCCACCAGCAGAGATCTCGGAGAGCCCCAGCATTTT CATSRDLGEPQHF - 13 TRBV15 once TRBJ1-5
TGCGCCAGCAGCTTGGCAAACGAGCAGTACTTC CASSLANEQYF - 11 TRBV5-1 - TRBJ2-7